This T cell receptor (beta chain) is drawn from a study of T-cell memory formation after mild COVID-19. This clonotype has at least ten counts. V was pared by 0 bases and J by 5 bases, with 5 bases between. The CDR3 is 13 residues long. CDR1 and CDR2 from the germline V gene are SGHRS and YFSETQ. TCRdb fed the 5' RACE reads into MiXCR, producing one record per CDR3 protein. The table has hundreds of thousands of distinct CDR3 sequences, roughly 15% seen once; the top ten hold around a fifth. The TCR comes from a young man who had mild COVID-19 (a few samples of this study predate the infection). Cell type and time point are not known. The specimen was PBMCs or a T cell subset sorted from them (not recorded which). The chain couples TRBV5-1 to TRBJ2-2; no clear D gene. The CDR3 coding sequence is TGCGCCAGCAGCTTGGTTGGGACCGGGGAGCTGTTTTTT. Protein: CASSLVGTGELFF. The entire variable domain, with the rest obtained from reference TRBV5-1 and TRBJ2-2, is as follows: KAGVTQTPRYLIKTRGQQVTLSCSPISGHRSVSWYQQTPGQGLQFLFEYFSETQRNKGNFPGRFSGRQFSNSRSEMNVSTLELGDSALYLCASSLVGTGELFFGEGSRLTVL.